The clone carrying this T cell receptor beta chain was found once. Its target is unknown. Then a second PCR, running roughly 7 to 11 cycles, was carried out with a sample-barcoded 5' primer and a J-beta primer mix. The template-switch adaptor was a 5' adaptor with 12 random nucleotides. It tagged each cDNA molecule. Each CDR3 protein is one row after TCRdb ran MiXCR on the 5' RACE reads. The profile covers approximately 800,000 distinct CDR3 sequences, with about 61% appearing a single time and around a quarter taken by the ten largest. The CDR3 is made up of 16 amino acids. The V end was cut by 2 bases, the J end by 1 base, with 11 bases between. Germline V gene data show CDR1 as LGHNA and CDR2 as YSLEER. The sample comes from a study of blood T cells in healthy people across ages. General study points: Using unsorted PBMCs precluded a conclusive naive versus antigen-experienced comparison.

The donors, all healthy, were Caucasians living in Russia, aged roughly 6 to 100. Drawn from each donor were roughly 9.4 milliliters of peripheral blood. The sequence came from a man between 40 and 49 years old in good health. The rearrangement uses TRBV4-3 and TRBJ2-2; tentative D call: TRBD1 (6 bases). Sequenced sample: blood. Here the CDR3 reads CASSQNQGGNTGELFF. CDR3 DNA: TGCGCCAGCAGCCAAAACCAAGGGGGGAACACCGGGGAGCTGTTTTTT.